This is a list of T cell receptor beta chains from one sample in a study of breast tumors, draining lymph nodes, adjacent tissues. MiXCR was run by TCRdb on the multiplex PCR reads, yielding one entry per CDR3 protein. The table lists fewer than 250,000 distinct CDR3 sequences, about a third of them singletons. The sequenced sample was axillary lymph node tissue. These receptor sequences come from a female donor with breast cancer. Some clones in this sample may be carry-over from other donors' samples. CDR3s include the opening cysteine and the closing phenylalanine or tryptophan. Each record gives: J gene, V gene, CDR3 protein.

>TRBJ1-3|TRBV2
CASKGKGSSSGNTIYF
>TRBJ2-7|TRBV12-3/TRBV12-4
CASSFRGSRTYEQYF
>TRBJ1-6|TRBV19
CASSSTGSYNSPLHF
>TRBJ2-7|TRBV18
CASSLPGQGSYEQYF
>TRBJ1-3|TRBV9
CASSVGTGKFGNTIYF
>TRBJ2-3|TRBV20-1
CSAYGGKSTDTQYF
>TRBJ1-6|TRBV19
CASSSDGLSYNSPLHF
>TRBJ2-2|TRBV5-6
CATAETRNTGELFF
>TRBJ1-2|TRBV7-9
CASSFTSGTIGYTF
>TRBJ2-5|TRBV11-3
CASSPQVAGGGETQYF
>TRBJ2-5|TRBV2
CASESLGTSLGPGDEDTQYF
>TRBJ2-5|TRBV5-1
CASSLTGQGGETQYF
>TRBJ2-2|TRBV6-1
CASGETGRPTGELFF